These T cell receptor beta chains were read from a single sample in a study of cytomegalovirus exposure and HLA in healthy donors. Repertoires were generated with immunoSEQ multiplex PCR, while TCRdb's copy carries only in-frame clones and drops some. The sample contains over 80,000 clones, 65% to 90% of which appear only once. What was sequenced was PBMCs. These receptors were collected from a young man in good health and CMV-seropositive. The CDR3 runs from the conserved cysteine through the conserved F or W. The D gene is left open where the match is weak. Clone size appears in some rows only: once, few, many, or a class for an expanded clone.

TRBJ2-3,NA,TRBV19,NA,CASSLEDTQYF,TGTGCCAGCTCGCTAGAAGATACGCAGTATTTT
TRBJ2-2,NA,TRBV13,NA,CASSPRAGELFF,TGTGCCAGCAGCCCAAGAGCCGGGGAGCTGTTTTTT
TRBJ1-1,TRBD1,TRBV18,NA,CASSPIDRDPHTEAFF,TGTGCCAGCTCACCGATCGACAGGGACCCACACACTGAAGCTTTCTTT
TRBJ1-3,TRBD1,TRBV18,NA,CASSPLLEPTGGKSGNTIYF,TGTGCCAGCTCACCACTCTTGGAGCCGACAGGGGGGAAATCTGGAAACACCATATATTTT
TRBJ2-7,TRBD2,TRBV5-1,NA,CASSVSGTSGSVGYEQYF,TGCGCCAGCAGCGTCTCCGGGACTAGCGGGAGCGTTGGGTACGAGCAGTACTTC
TRBJ2-1,NA,TRBV10-3,NA,CAVERGRASEQFF,TGTGCCGTCGAGAGGGGGAGGGCCAGTGAGCAGTTCTTC
TRBJ2-7,TRBD2,TRBV4-3,NA,CASSQTLAGEGGEQYF,TGCGCCAGCAGCCAAACCTTAGCGGGAGAGGGAGGCGAGCAGTACTTC
TRBJ1-5,NA,TRBV6-5,once,CASDWGGQPQHF,TGTGCCAGCGACTGGGGGGGTCAGCCCCAGCATTTT
TRBJ1-5,TRBD1,TRBV7-2,NA,CASSLEGAKNQPQHF,TGTGCCAGCAGCTTAGAGGGGGCTAAAAACCAGCCCCAGCATTTT
TRBJ2-7,NA,TRBV15,NA,CATSASRWESSYEQYF,TGTGCCACCAGCGCCTCCAGGTGGGAGAGCTCCTACGAGCAGTACTTC
TRBJ1-5,TRBD1,TRBV27,NA,CASSPGTGNQPQHF,TGTGCCAGCAGTCCAGGGACAGGTAATCAGCCCCAGCATTTT
TRBJ1-1,TRBD1,TRBV5-4,NA,CASSEEDRRTTEAFF,TGTGCCAGCAGCGAAGAGGACAGGAGGACCACTGAAGCTTTCTTT
TRBJ2-1,TRBD2,TRBV28,once,CASSLLAEHTYNEQFF,TGTGCCAGCAGTCTCCTAGCGGAGCATACCTACAATGAGCAGTTCTTC
TRBJ1-1,TRBD1,TRBV18,few,CASSRDRVDTEAFF,TGTGCCAGCTCTCGGGACAGGGTGGACACTGAAGCTTTCTTT
TRBJ1-5,TRBD1,TRBV30,NA,CAWGQGLNQPQHF,TGTGCCTGGGGACAGGGATTAAATCAGCCCCAGCATTTT
TRBJ2-5,TRBD1,TRBV5-6,NA,CASSPGTGGWETQYF,TGTGCCAGCAGCCCAGGGACAGGGGGCTGGGAGACCCAGTACTTC
TRBJ1-3,TRBD1,TRBV27,NA,CASRGTGVGNTIYF,TGTGCCAGCAGAGGGACAGGGGTTGGAAACACCATATATTTT
TRBJ1-4,NA,TRBV9,NA,CASSATGALNEKLFF,TGTGCCAGCAGCGCGACAGGAGCTCTTAATGAAAAACTGTTTTTT
TRBJ2-3,NA,TRBV21-1,NA,CANRTDYTDTQYF,TGTGCCAACCGGACAGATTACACAGATACGCAGTATTTT
TRBJ2-3,TRBD1,TRBV10-3,NA,CAISARDRSTDTQYF,TGTGCCATCAGTGCGAGGGACAGGAGCACAGATACGCAGTATTTT
TRBJ2-1,NA,TRBV5-5,NA,CASSDGSSYNEQFF,TGTGCCAGCAGCGACGGGAGCTCCTACAATGAGCAGTTCTTC
TRBJ1-1,NA,TRBV30,NA,CAWRLLNTEAFF,TGTGCCTGGAGACTTCTGAACACTGAAGCTTTCTTT
TRBJ2-3,TRBD2,TRBV2,NA,CASSKTSGRFPTDTQYF,TGTGCCAGCAGTAAGACTAGCGGGAGGTTCCCCACAGATACGCAGTATTTT
TRBJ1-5,TRBD1,TRBV2,NA,CASSDTTGGNSNQPQHF,TGTGCCAGCAGTGACACTACAGGGGGCAATAGCAATCAGCCCCAGCATTTT
TRBJ2-1,TRBD2,TRBV10-2,NA,CASSDGGGQFYNEQFF,TGCGCCAGCAGTGACGGCGGGGGGCAATTTTACAATGAGCAGTTCTTC
TRBJ2-7,TRBD1,TRBV14,NA,CASSQDSQGAHEQYF,TGTGCCAGCAGCCAAGATTCACAGGGGGCCCACGAGCAGTACTTC
TRBJ2-1,NA,TRBV28,NA,CASRFSGLPTYEQFF,TGTGCCAGCAGATTTTCCGGACTACCTACATATGAGCAGTTCTTC
TRBJ2-7,TRBD2,TRBV27,NA,CASSPGTSGRSPYEQYF,TGTGCCAGCAGTCCGGGGACTAGCGGGAGATCTCCCTACGAGCAGTACTTC
TRBJ1-2,TRBD1,TRBV15,NA,CATSRGRGLYGYTF,TGTGCCACCAGCAGAGGCAGGGGGCTCTATGGCTACACCTTC